These 5 T cell receptor beta chains share one sample of origin, sequenced in a study of blood T cells in healthy people across ages. Alongside a J-beta primer mix, a sample-barcoded 5' primer served in a second PCR lasting about 6 to 11 cycles. TCRdb re-derived calls from the 5' RACE reads in MiXCR, one entry per CDR3 protein. This sample carries about 780,000 distinct CDR3 sequences, more than 35% of them seen once, and the ten largest clones take 15% to 20%. Source material: blood. Receptors originate from an elderly man in good health.

This clonotype was observed many times. The chain recombines TRBV9 with TRBJ1-2, with D unclear. CDR1 and CDR2 from the germline V gene are SGDLS and YYNGEE. V was clipped by 0 bases and J by 6 bases, with 9 bases between them. The CDR3 contains 13 residues. CDR3 DNA sequence: TGTGCCAGCAGCGTAGGCTGGCAGGATGGCTACACCTTC. This gives the protein CASSVGWQDGYTF.

The genes are TRBV7-2 and TRBJ2-7; tentative D call: TRBD1 (5 bases). The CDR3 consists of 15 residues. Between the trimmed V and J ends, which lost 8 bases and 2 bases, there was a span of 19 bases. The germline V gene encodes CDR1 SGHTA and CDR2 FQGNSA. The CDR3 is CASCLDQGPPYEQYF. Here the CDR3 DNA reads TGTGCCAGCTGCCTCGATCAGGGTCCACCCTACGAGCAGTACTTC.

V usage is TRBV4-3 and J usage is TRBJ1-5; tentative D call: TRBD1 (6 bases). There are 15 residues in the CDR3. V was cut by 3 bases and J by 6 bases, with 15 bases left in between. Germline V gene lookup returns CDR1 LGHNA and CDR2 YSLEER. CDR3 coding DNA: TGCGCCAGCAGCCATGGGACGGGGGGCAGTCAGCCCCAGCATTTT. This translates into CASSHGTGGSQPQHF.

This clonotype turned up a few times. The CDR3 coding sequence is TGCAGCGTTACAGGGTACCCGCTGAATGAGCAGTTCTTC. This encodes CSVTGYPLNEQFF. This chain uses TRBV29-1 with TRBJ2-1; TRBD1 is a possible D gene (6 bases). The CDR3 is 13 residues long. V was clipped by 5 bases and J by 7 bases, with 15 bases between them. CDR1 is SQVTM, CDR2 ANQGSEA, per germline.

This clonotype was recorded a few times. The chain couples TRBV24-1 to TRBJ2-3; 7 bases line up with TRBD2. V trimming: 0 bases; J trimming: 14 bases; junction bases outside the gene matches: 7. Germline-derived CDR1 and CDR2 are KGHDR and SFDVKD. This CDR3 contains 13 residues. The CDR3 nucleotides read TGTGCCACCAGTGATTTGCCTAGCGGCGGTTGGTATTTT. It specifies CATSDLPSGGWYF.